This passage covers 9 T cell receptor beta chains from one sample sequenced in a study of blood T cell repertoires in COVID-19 (dated by TCRdb to 2018 to 2020). The library was prepared using the immunoSEQ multiplex PCR assay. As stored in TCRdb, this immuneACCESS dataset retains in-frame rearrangements with V and J assigned. A fraction of the clones does not appear; measured against another copy, unresolved V genes explain less than half of the discrepancy, and the remainder lacks a known reason. Across this sample there are roughly 99,000 clones, with about 86% seen only once. Around 2% of the sample is held by the ten biggest clonotypes. Sequences were obtained from peripheral blood. The receptors here all came from a man aged 50-60 years with COVID-19, enrolled during active disease.

The V call is TRBV9, the J call TRBJ2-1, with 9 bases that match TRBD1. Unmatched junction bases numbered 5, after V lost 4 bases and J lost 0 bases. The CDR3 extends over 16 amino acids. Germline V lookup: CDR1 SGDLS, CDR2 YYNGEE. CDR3 sequence reads: CASSITGQGSYNEQFF. The DNA of the CDR3 is TGTGCCAGCAGCATTACGGGACAGGGCTCCTACAATGAGCAGTTCTTC. Filled out from reference TRBV9 and TRBJ2-1, the complete variable domain reads DSGVTQTPKHLITATGQRVTLRCSPRSGDLSVYWYQQSLDQGLQFLIQYYNGEERAKGNILERFSAQQFPDLHSELNLSSLELGDSALYFCASSITGQGSYNEQFFGPGTRLTVL.

V gene TRBV19 combines with J gene TRBJ1-3; the D is unclear. The V gene lost 8 bases and the J gene lost 3 bases, with 20 bases spanning the gap. The V gene's germline CDR1 is LNHDA and CDR2 SQIVND (reference sequence). This CDR3 region has 16 residues. The CDR3 DNA reads TGTGCCAGTTCCCAAGCGACTGCACCCCGTGGAAACACCATATATTTT. Its protein product is CASSQATAPRGNTIYF.

The gene calls are TRBV6-6 and TRBJ1-1; perhaps TRBD1 as D (6 bases). The length of the CDR3 is 15 residues. With 0 bases removed from V and 4 bases from J, the gap between germline ends came to 12 bases. Germline lookup yields CDR1 MNHNY and CDR2 SVGAGI (reference sequence). The CDR3 protein is CASSYSTGRGTEAFF. The DNA for the CDR3 is TGTGCCAGCAGTTACTCCACAGGGAGGGGCACTGAAGCTTTCTTT.

The rearrangement joins TRBV2 to TRBJ2-1; 10 positions agree with TRBD1. CDR3 length: 16 residues. CDR1 is SNHLY and CDR2 is FYNNEI in the germline V gene. Trimming at V came to 4 bases and at J to 4 bases, leaving 7 bases not matched to a gene. The CDR3 spells CASSGGRDRGYNEQFF. In DNA form, the CDR3 reads TGTGCCAGCAGTGGCGGCCGGGACAGGGGTTACAATGAGCAGTTCTTC.

This clone was counted only a few times. The chain uses TRBV11-3 and TRBJ1-2; possibly TRBD1 for D (6 bases). The V end lost 4 bases, the J end lost 7 bases, and 22 bases lay between the germline ends. Germline V lookup: CDR1 SGHNT, CDR2 YENEEA. There are 16 residues in the CDR3. The CDR3 nucleotides read TGTGCCAGCAGCTCTTACAGGGTTCCGAAAATCTCTGGCTACACCTTC. It specifies CASSSYRVPKISGYTF.

The chain uses TRBV18 and TRBJ1-6; 7 nucleotides align to TRBD1. CDR1 and CDR2 from the germline V gene are KGHSH and LQKENI. The CDR3 is 16 residues long. Unmatched junction bases numbered 6, after V lost 1 base and J lost 6 bases. CDR3 sequence: CASSPQGQAINSPLHF. The CDR3 bases are TGTGCCAGCTCACCACAAGGACAGGCCATTAATTCACCCCTCCACTTT.

The J gene is TRBJ2-3, the V gene TRBV28; the match to TRBD1 covers 9 bases. Germline CDR1 is MDHEN and CDR2 is SYDVKM. J gave up 6 bases and V 3 bases, and 4 bases lay outside the gene matches. The CDR3 runs 14 residues. For the CDR3, the DNA is TGTGCCAGCAGTTTGACCGGGACAGGGGATACGCAGTATTTT. Translation gives CASSLTGTGDTQYF.

This chain uses TRBV29-1 with TRBJ1-4; 10 positions match TRBD1. V trimming: 6 bases; J trimming: 3 bases; junction bases outside the gene matches: 7. CDR3 length: 15 residues. The germline CDR1 and CDR2 sequences are SQVTM and ANQGSEA. CDR3 DNA sequence: TGCAGCGTCGTTGACAGGGGGCTTTCTAATGAAAAACTGTTTTTT. It specifies CSVVDRGLSNEKLFF. Drawing the rest from reference TRBV29-1 and TRBJ1-4, the complete variable domain is SAVISQKPSRDICQRGTSLTIQCQVDSQVTMMFWYRQQPGQSLTLIATANQGSEATYESGFVIDKFPISRPNLTFSTLTVSNMSPEDSSIYLCSVVDRGLSNEKLFFGSGTQLSVL.

The chain has TRBV11-1 and TRBJ1-1, with D maybe TRBD1 (6 bases). Between the trimmed V and J ends, which lost 5 bases and 2 bases, there was a span of 12 bases. CDR3 length equals 14 residues. The V gene's germline CDR1 is SGHAT and CDR2 FQDESV (reference sequence). The CDR3 DNA reads as TGTGCCAGCAGCCTCGGACAGAGCAACACTGAAGCTTTCTTT. The encoded protein is CASSLGQSNTEAFF.